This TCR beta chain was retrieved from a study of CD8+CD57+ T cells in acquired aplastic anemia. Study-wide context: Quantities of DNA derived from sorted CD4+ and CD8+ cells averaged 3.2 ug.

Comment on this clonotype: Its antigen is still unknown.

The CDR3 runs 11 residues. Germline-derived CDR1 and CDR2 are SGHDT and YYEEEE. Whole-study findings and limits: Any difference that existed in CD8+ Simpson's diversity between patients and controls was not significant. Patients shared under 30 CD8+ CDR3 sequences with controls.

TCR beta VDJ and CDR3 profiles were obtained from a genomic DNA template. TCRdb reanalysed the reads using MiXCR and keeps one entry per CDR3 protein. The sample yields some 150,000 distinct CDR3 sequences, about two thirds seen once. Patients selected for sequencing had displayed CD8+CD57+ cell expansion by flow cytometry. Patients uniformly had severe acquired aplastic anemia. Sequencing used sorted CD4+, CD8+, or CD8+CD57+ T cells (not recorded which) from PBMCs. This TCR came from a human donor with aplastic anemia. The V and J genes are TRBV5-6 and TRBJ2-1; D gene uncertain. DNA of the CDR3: TGTGACTCACTCTCCTACAATGAGCAGTTCTTC. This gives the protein CDSLSYNEQFF.